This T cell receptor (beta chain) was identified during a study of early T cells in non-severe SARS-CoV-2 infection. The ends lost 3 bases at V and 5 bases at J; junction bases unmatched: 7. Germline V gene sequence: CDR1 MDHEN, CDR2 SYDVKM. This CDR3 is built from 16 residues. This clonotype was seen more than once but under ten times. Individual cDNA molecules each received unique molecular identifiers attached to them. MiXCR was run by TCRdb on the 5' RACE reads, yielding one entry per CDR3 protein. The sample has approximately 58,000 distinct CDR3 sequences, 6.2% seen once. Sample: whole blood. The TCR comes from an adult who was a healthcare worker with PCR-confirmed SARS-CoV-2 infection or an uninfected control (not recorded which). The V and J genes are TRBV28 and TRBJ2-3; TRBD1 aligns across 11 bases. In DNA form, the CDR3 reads TGTGCCAGCAGTTTTCCCGGGACAGGGGGGAAAGATACGCAGTATTTT. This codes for CASSFPGTGGKDTQYF.